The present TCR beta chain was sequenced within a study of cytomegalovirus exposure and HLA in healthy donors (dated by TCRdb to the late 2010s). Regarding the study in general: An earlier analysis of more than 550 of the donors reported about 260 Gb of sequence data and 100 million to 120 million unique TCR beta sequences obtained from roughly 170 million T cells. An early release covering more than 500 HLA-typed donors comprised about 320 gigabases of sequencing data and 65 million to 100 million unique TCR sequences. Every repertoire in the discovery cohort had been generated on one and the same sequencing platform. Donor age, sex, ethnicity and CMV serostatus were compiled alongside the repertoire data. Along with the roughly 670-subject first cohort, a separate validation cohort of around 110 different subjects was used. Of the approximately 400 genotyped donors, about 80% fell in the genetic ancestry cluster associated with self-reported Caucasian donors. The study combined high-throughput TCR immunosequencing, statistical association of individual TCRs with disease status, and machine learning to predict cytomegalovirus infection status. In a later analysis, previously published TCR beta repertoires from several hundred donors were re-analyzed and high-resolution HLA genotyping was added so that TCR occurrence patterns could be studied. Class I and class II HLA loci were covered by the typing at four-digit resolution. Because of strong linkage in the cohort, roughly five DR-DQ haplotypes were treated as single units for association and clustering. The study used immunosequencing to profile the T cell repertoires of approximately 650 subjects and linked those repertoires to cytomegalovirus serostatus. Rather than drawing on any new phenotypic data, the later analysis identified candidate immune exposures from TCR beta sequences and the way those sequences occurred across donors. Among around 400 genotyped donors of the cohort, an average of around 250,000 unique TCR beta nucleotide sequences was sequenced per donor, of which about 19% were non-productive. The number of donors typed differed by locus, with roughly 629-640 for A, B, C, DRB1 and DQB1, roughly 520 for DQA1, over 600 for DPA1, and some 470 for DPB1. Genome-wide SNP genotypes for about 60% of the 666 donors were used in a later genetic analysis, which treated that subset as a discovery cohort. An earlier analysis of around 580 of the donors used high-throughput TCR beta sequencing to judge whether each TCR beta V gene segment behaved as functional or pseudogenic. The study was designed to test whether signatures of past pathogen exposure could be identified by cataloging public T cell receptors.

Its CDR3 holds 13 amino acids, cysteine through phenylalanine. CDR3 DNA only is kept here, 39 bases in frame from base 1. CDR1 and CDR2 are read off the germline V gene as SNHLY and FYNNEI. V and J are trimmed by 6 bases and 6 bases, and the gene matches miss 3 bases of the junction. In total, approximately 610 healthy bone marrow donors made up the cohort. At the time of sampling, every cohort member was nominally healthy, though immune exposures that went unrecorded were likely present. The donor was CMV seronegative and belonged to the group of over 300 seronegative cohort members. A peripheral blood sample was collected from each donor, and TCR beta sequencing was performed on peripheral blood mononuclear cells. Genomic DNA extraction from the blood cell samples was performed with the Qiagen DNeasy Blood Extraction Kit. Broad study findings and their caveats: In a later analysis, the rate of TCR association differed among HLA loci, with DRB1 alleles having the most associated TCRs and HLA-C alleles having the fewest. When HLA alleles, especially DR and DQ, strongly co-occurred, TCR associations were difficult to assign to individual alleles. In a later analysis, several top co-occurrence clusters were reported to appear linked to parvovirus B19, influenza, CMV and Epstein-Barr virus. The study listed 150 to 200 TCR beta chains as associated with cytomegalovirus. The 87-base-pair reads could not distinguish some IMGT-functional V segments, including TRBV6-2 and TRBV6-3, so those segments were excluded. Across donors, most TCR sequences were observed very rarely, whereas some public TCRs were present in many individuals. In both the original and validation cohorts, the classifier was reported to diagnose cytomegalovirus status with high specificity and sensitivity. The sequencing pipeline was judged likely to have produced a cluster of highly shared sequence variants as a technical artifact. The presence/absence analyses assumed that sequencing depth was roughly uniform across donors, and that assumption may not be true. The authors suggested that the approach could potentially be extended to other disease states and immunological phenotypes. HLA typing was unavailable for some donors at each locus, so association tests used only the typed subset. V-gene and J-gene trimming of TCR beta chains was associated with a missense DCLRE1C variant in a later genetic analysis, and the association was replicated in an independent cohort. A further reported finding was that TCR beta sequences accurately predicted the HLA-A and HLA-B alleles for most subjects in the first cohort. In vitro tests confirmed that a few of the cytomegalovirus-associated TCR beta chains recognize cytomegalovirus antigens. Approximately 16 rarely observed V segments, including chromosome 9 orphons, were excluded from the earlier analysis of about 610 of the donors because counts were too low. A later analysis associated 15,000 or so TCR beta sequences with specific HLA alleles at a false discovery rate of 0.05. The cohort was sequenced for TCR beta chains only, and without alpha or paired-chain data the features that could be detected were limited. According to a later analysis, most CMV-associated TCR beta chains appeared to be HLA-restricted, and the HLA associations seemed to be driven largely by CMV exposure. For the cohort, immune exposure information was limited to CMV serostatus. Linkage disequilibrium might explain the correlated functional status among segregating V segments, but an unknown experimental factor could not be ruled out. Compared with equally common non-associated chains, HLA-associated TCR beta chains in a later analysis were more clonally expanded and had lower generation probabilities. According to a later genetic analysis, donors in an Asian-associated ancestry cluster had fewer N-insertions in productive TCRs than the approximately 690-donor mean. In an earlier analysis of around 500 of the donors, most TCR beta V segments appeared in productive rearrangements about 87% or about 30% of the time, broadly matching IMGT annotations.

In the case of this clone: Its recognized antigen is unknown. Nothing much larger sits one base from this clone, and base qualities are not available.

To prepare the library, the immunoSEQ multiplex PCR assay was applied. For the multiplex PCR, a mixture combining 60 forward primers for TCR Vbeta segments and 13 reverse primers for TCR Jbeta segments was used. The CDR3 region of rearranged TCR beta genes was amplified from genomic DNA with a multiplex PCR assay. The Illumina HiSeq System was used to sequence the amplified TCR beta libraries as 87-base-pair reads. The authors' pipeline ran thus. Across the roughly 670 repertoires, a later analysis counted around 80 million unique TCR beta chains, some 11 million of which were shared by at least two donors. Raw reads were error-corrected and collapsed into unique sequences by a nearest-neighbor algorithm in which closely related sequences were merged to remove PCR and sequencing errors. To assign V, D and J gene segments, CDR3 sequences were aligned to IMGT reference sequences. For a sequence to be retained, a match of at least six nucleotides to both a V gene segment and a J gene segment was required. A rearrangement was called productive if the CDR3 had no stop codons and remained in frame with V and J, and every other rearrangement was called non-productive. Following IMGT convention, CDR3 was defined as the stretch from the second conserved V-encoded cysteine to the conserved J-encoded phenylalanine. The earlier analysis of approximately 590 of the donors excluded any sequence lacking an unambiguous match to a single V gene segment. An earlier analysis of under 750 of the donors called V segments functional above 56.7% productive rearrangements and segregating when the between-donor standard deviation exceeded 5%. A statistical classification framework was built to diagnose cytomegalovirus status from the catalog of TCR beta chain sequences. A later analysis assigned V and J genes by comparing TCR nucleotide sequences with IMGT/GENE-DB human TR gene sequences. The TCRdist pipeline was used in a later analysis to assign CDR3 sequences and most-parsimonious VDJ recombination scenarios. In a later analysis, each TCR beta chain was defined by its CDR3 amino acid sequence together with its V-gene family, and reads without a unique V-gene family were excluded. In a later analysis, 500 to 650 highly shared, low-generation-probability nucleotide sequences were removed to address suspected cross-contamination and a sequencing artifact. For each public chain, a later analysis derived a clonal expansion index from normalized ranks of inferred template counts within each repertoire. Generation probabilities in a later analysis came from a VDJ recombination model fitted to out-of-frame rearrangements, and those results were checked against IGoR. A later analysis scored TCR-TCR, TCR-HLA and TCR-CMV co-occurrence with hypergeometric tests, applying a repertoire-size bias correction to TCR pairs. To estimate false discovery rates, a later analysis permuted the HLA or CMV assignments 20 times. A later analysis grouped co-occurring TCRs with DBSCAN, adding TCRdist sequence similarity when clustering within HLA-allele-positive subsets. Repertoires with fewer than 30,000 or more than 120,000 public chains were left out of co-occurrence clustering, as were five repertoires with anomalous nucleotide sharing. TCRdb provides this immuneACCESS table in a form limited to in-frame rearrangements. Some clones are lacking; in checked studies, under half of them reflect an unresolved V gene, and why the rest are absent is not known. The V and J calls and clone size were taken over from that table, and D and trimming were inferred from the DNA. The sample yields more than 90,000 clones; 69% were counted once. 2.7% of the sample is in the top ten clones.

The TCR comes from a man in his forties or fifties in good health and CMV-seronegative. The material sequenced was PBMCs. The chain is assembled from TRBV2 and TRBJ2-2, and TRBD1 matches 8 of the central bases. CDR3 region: CASRMTGAGELFF. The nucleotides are TGTGCCAGCAGGATGACAGGGGCCGGGGAGCTGTTTTTT.